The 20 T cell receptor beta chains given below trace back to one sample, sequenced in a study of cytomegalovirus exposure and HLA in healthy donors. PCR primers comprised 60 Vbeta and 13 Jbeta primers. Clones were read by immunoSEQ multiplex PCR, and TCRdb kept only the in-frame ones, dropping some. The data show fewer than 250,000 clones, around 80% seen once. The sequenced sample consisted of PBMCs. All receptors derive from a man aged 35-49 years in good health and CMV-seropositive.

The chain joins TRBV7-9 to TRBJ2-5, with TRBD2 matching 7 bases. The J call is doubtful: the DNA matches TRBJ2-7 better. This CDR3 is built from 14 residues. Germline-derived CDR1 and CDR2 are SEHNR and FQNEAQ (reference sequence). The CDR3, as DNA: TGTGCCAGCACCCCGGGGGACTATAACTACGAGCAGTACTTC. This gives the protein CASTPGDYNYEQYF.

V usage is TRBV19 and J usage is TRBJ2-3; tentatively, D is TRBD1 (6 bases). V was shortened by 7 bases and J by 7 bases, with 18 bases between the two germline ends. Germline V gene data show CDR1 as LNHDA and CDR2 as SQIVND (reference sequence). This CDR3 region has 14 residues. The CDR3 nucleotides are TGTGCCAGTACCCTCCAACAGGGCGGACATACGCAGTATTTT. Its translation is CASTLQQGGHTQYF.

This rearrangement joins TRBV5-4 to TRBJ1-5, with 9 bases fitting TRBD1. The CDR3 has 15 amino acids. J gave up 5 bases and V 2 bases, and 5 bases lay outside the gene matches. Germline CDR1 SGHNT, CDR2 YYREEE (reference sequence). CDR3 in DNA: TGTGCCAGCAGCTTTACAGGGGGCGCTGATCAGCCCCAGCATTTT. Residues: CASSFTGGADQPQHF.

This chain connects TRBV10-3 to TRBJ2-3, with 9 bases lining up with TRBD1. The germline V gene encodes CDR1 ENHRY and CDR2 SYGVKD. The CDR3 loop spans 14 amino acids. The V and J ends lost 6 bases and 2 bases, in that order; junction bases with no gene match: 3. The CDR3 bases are TGTGCCATCAGGGGGACAGGGACCACAGATACGCAGTATTTT. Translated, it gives CAIRGTGTTDTQYF.

The CDR3 sequence: CASSFGLLNTEAFF. Written as DNA, the CDR3 is TGTGCCAGCAGCTTCGGACTTTTGAACACTGAAGCTTTCTTT. The chain carries TRBV7-3 and TRBJ1-1; D remains ambiguous. Germline CDR1 SGHTA, CDR2 FQGTGA. Trimming stripped 3 bases from V and 0 bases from J, with 8 bases between. The CDR3 has 14 amino acids.

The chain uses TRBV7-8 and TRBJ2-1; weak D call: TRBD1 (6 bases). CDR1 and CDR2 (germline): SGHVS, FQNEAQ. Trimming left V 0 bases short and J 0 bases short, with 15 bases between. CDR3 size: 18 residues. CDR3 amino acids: CASSLAPRGQSSYNEQFF. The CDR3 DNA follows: TGTGCCAGCAGCTTAGCCCCCAGGGGCCAGAGCTCCTACAATGAGCAGTTCTTC.

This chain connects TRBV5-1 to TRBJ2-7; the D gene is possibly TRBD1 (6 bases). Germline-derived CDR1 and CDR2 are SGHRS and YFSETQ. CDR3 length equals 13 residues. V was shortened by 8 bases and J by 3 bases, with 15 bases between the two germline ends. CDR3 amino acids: CASTPGQGYEQYV. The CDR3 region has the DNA TGCGCCAGTACTCCGGGACAAGGCTACGAGCAGTACGTC.

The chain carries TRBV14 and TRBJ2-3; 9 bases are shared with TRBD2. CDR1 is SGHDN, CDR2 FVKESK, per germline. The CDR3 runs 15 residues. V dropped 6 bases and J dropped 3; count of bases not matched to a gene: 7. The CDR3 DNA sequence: TGTGCCAGCAGTTACGGACTAGCGCTAACAGATACGCAGTATTTT. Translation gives CASSYGLALTDTQYF. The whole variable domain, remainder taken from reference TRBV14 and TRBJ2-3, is EAGVTQFPSHSVIEKGQTVTLRCDPISGHDNLYWYRRVMGKEIKFLLHFVKESKQDESGMPNNRFLAERTGGTYSTLKVQPAELEDSGVYFCASSYGLALTDTQYFGPGTRLTVL.

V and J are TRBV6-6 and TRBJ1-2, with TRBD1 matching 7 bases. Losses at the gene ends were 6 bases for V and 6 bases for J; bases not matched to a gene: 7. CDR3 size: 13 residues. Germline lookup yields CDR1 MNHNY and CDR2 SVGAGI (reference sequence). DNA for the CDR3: TGTGCCAGCAGCGGACAGGTTTTAGATGGCTACACCTTC. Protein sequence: CASSGQVLDGYTF.

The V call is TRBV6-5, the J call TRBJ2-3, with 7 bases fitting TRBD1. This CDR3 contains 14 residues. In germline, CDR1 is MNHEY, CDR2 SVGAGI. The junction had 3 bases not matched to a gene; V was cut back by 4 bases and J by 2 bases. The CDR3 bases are TGTGCCAGCAGTTCCGGGACAGTCACAGATACGCAGTATTTT. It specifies CASSSGTVTDTQYF.

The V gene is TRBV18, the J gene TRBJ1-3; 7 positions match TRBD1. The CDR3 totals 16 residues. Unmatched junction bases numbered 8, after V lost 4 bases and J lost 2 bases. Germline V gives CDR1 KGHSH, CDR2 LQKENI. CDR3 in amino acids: CASSRESQGAGNTIYF. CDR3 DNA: TGTGCCAGCTCACGGGAAAGCCAGGGGGCTGGAAACACCATATATTTT.

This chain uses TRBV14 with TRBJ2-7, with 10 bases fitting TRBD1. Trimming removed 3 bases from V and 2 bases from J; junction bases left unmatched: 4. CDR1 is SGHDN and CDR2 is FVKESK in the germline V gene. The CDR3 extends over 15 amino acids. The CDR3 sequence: CASSQIGTGAYEQYF. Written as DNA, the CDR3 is TGTGCCAGCAGCCAGATCGGGACAGGGGCCTACGAGCAGTACTTC.

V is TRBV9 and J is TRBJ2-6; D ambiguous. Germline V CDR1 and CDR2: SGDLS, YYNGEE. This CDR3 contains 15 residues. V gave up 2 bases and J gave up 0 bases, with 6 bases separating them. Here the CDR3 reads CASSVENSGANVLTF. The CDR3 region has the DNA TGTGCCAGCAGCGTGGAGAACTCTGGGGCCAACGTCCTGACTTTC.

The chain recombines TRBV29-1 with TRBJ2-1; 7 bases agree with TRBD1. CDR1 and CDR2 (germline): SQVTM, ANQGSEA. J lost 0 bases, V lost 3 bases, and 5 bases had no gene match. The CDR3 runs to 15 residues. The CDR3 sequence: CSVDSQGSSYNEQFF. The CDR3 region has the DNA TGCAGCGTTGATTCACAGGGGAGCTCCTACAATGAGCAGTTCTTC.

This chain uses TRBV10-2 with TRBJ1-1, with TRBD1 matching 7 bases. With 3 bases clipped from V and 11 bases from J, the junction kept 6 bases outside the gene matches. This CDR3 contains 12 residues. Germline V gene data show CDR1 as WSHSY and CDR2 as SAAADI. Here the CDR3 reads CASSEGGQVAFF. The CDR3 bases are TGCGCCAGCAGTGAAGGGGGCCAGGTCGCTTTCTTT.

CDR3 DNA: TGTGCCAGCAGCGACCGGGGGGCCCCGAGTAATGAGCAGTTCTTC. Translation gives CASSDRGAPSNEQFF. The rearrangement joins TRBV9 to TRBJ2-1; D may be TRBD2 (7 bases). This CDR3 comprises 15 residues. The V gene's germline CDR1 is SGDLS and CDR2 YYNGEE. V lost 3 bases to trimming and J lost 7 bases, with 17 bases between them.

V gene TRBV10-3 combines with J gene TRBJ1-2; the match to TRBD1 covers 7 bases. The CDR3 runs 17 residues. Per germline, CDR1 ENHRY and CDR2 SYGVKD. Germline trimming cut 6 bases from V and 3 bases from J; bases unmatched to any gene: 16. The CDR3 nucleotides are TGTGCCATCAGACGGGAAAAAGGGGGCCCAACTTACTATGGCTACACCTTC. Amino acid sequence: CAIRREKGGPTYYGYTF.

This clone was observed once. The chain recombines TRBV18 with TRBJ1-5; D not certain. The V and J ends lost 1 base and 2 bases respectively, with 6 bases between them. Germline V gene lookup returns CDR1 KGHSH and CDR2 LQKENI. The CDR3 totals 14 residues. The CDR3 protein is CASSPQSGNQPQHF. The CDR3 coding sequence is TGTGCCAGCTCACCACAATCAGGCAATCAGCCCCAGCATTTT.

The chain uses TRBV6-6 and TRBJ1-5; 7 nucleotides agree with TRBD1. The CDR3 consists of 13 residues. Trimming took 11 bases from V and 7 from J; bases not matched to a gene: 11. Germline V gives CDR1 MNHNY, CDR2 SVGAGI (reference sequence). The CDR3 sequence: CAGSDRTGQPQHF. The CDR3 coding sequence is TGTGCCGGGTCGGACAGGACAGGACAGCCCCAGCATTTT.

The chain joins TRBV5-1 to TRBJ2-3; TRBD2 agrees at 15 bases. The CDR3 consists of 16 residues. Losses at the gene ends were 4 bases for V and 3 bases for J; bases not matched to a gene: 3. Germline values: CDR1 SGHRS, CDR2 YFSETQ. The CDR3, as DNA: TGCGCCAGCAGCGTGGGACTAGCGGGAGGTACAGATACGCAGTATTTT. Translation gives CASSVGLAGGTDTQYF. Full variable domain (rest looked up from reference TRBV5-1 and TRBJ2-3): KAGVTQTPRYLIKTRGQQVTLSCSPISGHRSVSWYQQTPGQGLQFLFEYFSETQRNKGNFPGRFSGRQFSNSRSEMNVSTLELGDSALYLCASSVGLAGGTDTQYFGPGTRLTVL.